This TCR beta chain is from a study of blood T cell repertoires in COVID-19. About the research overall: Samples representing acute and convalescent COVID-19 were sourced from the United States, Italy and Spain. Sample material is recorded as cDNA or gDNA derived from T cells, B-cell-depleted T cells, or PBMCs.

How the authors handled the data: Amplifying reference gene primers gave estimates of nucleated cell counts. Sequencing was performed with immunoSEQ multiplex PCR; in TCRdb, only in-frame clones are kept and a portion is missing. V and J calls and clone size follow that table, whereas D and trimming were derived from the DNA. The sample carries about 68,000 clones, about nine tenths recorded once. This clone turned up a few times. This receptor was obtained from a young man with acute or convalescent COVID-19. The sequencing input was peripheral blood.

Written as DNA, the CDR3 is TGTGCCAGCAAACGGGGGAACACTGAAGCTTTCTTT. This codes for CASKRGNTEAFF. The chain links TRBV28 to TRBJ1-1; D is unresolved. V lost 7 bases, J lost 1 base, and 7 bases lay in between. Per germline, CDR1 MDHEN and CDR2 SYDVKM. CDR3 length: 12 amino acids.